This TCR beta chain derives from a study of shared clonotypes between healthy human individuals. Findings and caveats of the study: There were few donors, and this limited the genetic and exposure-history diversity represented. Expectations were that clonotype sharing among donors would be affected by sequencing depth. Sample collection involved blood only; tissue repertoires are likely different.

The table came from immunoSEQ multiplex PCR; TCRdb's copy has only in-frame clones and leaves some out. The sample has fewer than 2.5 million clones; 93% are singletons. Points on this clone: Antigen unknown.

Trimming removed 7 bases from V and 4 bases from J, with 10 bases in between. The germline gives CDR1 DFQATT, CDR2 SNEGSKA (reference sequence). This CDR3 has 11 residues. The sequence derives from a man aged 18 to 30 in good health. Some clones in this sample may be carry-over from other donors' samples. The V gene is TRBV20-1, the J gene TRBJ1-2; D uncertain. The source material was naive CD4+ T cells from PBMCs. Subset meaning: CD45RA+ positively selected. Here the CDR3 DNA reads TGCAGTGTCTGGGGAACCTATGGCTACACCTTC. Amino acid sequence: CSVWGTYGYTF.